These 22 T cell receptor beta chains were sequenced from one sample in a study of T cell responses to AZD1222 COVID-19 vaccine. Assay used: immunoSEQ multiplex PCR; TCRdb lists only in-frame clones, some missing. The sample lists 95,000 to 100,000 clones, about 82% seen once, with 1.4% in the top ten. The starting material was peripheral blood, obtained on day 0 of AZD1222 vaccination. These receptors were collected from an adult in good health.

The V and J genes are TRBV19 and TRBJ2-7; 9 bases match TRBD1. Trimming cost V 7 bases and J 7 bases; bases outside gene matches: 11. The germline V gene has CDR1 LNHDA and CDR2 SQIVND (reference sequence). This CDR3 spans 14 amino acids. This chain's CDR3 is CASKPPQGAREQYF. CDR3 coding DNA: TGTGCCAGTAAACCCCCACAGGGGGCTAGGGAGCAGTACTTC.

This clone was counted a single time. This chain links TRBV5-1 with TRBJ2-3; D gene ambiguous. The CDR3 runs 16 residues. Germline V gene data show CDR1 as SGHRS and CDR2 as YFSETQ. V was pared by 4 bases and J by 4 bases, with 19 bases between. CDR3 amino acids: CASSPGRPFNSDTQYF. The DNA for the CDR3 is TGCGCCAGCAGCCCTGGCAGGCCTTTCAACTCAGATACGCAGTATTTT.

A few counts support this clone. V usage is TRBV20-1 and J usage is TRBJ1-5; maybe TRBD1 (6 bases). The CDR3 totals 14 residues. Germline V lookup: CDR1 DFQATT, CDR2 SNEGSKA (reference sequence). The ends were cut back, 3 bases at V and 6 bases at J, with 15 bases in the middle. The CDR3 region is CSASWGGGAQPQHF. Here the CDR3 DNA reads TGCAGTGCTAGTTGGGGTGGGGGGGCTCAGCCCCAGCATTTT.

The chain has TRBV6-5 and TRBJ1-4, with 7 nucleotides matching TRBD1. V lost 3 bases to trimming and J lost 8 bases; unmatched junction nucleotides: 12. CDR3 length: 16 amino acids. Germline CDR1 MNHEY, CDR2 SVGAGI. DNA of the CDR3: TGTGCCAGCAGTTATCGGTTTGGTTCAGGGGGAGAAAAACTGTTTTTT. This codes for CASSYRFGSGGEKLFF.

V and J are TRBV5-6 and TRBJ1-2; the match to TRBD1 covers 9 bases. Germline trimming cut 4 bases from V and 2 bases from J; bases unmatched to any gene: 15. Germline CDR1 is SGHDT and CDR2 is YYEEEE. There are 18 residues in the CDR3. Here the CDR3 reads CASSGRQGGNPGNYGYTF. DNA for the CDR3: TGTGCCAGCAGCGGTCGACAGGGGGGGAACCCAGGAAACTATGGCTACACCTTC.

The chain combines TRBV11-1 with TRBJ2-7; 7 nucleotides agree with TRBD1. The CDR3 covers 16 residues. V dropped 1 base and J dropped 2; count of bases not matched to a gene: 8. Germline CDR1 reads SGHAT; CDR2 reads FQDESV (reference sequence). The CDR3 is CASSLGQGGFPYEQYF. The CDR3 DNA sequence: TGTGCCAGCAGCTTAGGACAGGGTGGTTTCCCCTACGAGCAGTACTTC.

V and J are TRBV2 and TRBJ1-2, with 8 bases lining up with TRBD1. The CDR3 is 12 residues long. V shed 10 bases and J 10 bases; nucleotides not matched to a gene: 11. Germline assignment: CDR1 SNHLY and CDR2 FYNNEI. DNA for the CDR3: TGTGCCACCGAATTATTGACAGGGGCCTACACCTTC. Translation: CATELLTGAYTF.

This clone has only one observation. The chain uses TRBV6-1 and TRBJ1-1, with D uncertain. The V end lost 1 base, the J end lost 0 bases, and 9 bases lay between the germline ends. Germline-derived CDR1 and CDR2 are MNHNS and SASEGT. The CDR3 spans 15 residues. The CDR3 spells CASSEGRVLNTEAFF. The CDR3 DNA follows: TGTGCCAGCAGTGAAGGGAGGGTACTGAACACTGAAGCTTTCTTT.

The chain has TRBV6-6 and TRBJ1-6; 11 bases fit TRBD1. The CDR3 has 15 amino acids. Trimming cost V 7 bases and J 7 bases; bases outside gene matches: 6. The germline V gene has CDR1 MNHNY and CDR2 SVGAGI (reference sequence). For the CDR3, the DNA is TGTGCCAGCAACGGACAGGGGGCAAAGAATTCACCCCTCCACTTT. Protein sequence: CASNGQGAKNSPLHF.

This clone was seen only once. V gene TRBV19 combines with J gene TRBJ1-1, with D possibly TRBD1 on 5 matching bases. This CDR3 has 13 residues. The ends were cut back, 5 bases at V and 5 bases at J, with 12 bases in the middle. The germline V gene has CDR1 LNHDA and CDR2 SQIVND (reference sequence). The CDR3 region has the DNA TGTGCCAGTAGTTCCGCTTGGGGGACTGAAGCTTTCTTT. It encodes CASSSAWGTEAFF.

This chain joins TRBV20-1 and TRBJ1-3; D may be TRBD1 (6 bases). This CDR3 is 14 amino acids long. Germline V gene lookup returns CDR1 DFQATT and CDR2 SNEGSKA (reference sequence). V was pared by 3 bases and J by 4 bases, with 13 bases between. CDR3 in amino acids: CSASTGAKGNTIYF. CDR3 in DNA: TGCAGTGCTAGTACGGGGGCGAAAGGAAACACCATATATTTT.

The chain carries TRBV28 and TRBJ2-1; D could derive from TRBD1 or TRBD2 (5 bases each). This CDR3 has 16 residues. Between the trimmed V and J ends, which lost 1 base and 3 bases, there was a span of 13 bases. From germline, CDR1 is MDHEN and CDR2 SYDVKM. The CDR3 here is CASSLSGTASYNEQFF. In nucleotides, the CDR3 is TGTGCCAGCAGTTTATCCGGGACGGCCAGCTACAATGAGCAGTTCTTC.

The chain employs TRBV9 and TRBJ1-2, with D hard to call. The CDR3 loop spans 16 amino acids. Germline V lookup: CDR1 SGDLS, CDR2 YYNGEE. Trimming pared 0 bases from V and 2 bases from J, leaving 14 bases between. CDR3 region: CASSVVTTLGNYGYTF. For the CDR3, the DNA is TGTGCCAGCAGCGTAGTTACAACTCTGGGAAACTATGGCTACACCTTC.

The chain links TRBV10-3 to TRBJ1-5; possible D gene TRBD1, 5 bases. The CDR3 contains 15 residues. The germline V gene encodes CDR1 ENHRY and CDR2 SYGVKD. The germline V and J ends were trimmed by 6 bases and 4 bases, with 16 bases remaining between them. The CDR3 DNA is TGTGCCATCAGCCCCCGGGACGGAGTGAATCAGCCCCAGCATTTT. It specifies CAISPRDGVNQPQHF.

The CDR3 sequence: CASSPEEGFNQPQHF. In DNA, the CDR3 is TGTGCCAGCAGCCCCGAAGAGGGCTTCAATCAGCCCCAGCATTTT. This chain links TRBV7-6 with TRBJ1-5; D ambiguous. Germline V gives CDR1 SGHVS, CDR2 FNYEAQ. The CDR3 runs to 15 residues. Trimming removed 5 bases at V and 3 bases at J, with 14 bases between. Supplemented by reference TRBV7-6 and TRBJ1-5, the full variable domain reads GAGVSQSPRYKVTKRGQDVALRCDPISGHVSLYWYRQALGQGPEFLTYFNYEAQQDKSGLPNDRFSAERPEGSISTLTIQRTEQRDSAMYRCASSPEEGFNQPQHFGDGTRLSIL.

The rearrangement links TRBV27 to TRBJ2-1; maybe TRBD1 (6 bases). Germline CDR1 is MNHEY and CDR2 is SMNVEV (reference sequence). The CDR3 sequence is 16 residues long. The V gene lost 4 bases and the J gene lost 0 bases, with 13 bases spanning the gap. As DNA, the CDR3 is TGTGCCAGCAGTTCTCCCACAGGGAACTCCTACAATGAGCAGTTCTTC. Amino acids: CASSSPTGNSYNEQFF.

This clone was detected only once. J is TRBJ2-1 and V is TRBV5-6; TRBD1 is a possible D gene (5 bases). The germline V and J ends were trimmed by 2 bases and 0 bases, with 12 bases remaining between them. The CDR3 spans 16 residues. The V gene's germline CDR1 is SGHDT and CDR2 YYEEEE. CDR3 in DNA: TGTGCCAGCAGCTTTTATCAGGGTGACTCCTACAATGAGCAGTTCTTC. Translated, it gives CASSFYQGDSYNEQFF. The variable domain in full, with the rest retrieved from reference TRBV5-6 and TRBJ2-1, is DAGVTQSPTHLIKTRGQQVTLRCSPKSGHDTVSWYQQALGQGPQFIFQYYEEEERQRGNFPDRFSGHQFPNYSSELNVNALLLGDSALYLCASSFYQGDSYNEQFFGPGTRLTVL.

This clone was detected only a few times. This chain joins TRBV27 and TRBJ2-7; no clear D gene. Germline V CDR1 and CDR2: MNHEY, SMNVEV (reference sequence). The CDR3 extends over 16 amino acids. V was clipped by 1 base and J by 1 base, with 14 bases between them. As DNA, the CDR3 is TGTGCCAGCAGTTTATTTTTCGCAGTGGGGTCCTACGAGCAGTACTTC. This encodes CASSLFFAVGSYEQYF.

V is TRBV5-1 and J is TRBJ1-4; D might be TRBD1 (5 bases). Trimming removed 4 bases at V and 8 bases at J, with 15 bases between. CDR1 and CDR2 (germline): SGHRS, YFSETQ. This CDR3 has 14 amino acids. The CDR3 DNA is TGCGCCAGCAGCGAAGGGGCAAGGGTCGAAAAACTGTTTTTT. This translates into CASSEGARVEKLFF.

The CDR3 DNA reads as TGTGCCAGCAGCCAAGATCAGCTAGCGGGAGGGCCAAACACCGGGGAGCTGTTTTTT. It is translated as CASSQDQLAGGPNTGELFF. The chain employs TRBV3-1 (or the pseudogene TRBV3-2) and TRBJ2-2, with 12 bases aligning to TRBD2. The CDR3 sequence is 19 residues long. V shed 0 bases, J shed 2 bases, and the junction held 7 bases outside the gene matches. Germline CDR1 and CDR2: LGHDT and YNNKEL (reference sequence).

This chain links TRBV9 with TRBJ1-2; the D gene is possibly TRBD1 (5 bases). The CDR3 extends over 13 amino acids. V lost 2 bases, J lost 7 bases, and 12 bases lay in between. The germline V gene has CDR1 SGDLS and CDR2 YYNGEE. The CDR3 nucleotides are TGTGCCAGCAGCGTCGGCAGGGAGTCTGGCTACACCTTC. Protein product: CASSVGRESGYTF. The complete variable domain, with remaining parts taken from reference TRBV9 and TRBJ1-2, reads DSGVTQTPKHLITATGQRVTLRCSPRSGDLSVYWYQQSLDQGLQFLIQYYNGEERAKGNILERFSAQQFPDLHSELNLSSLELGDSALYFCASSVGRESGYTFGSGTRLTVV.

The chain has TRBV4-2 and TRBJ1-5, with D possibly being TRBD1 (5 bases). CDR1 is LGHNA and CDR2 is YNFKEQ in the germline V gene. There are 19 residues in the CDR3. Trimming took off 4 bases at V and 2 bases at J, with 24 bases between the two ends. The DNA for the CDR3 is TGTGCCAGCAGCCCTCACCTTTTAATAGGACACCCTGGCAATCAGCCCCAGCATTTT. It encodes CASSPHLLIGHPGNQPQHF.